This T cell receptor (beta chain) was profiled in a study of PD-1 blockade in classical Hodgkin lymphoma. Findings and limits, study-wide: At baseline, newly diagnosed patients reportedly showed less TCR diversity than healthy donors.

The germline V gene encodes CDR1 SEHNR and CDR2 FQNEAQ (reference sequence). The CDR3 totals 14 residues. The ends were cut back, 5 bases at V and 3 bases at J, with 11 bases in the middle. On this clone itself: Its antigen is currently unknown.

Clones were sequenced by immunoSEQ multiplex PCR, and TCRdb holds only the in-frame ones, with some missing. The sample includes several thousand clones, around 78% of them seen just once. Time point given: cycle 4 day 1 (C4D1), after 5 to 7 weeks of nivolumab. All the patients suffered relapse after autologous stem cell transplantation, and brentuximab vedotin exposure differed. This chain uses TRBV7-9 with TRBJ2-1; D may be TRBD1 (7 bases). The TCR comes from a human donor with classical Hodgkin lymphoma. The specimen was peripheral blood mononuclear cells (PBMCs), collected before the fourth cycle of nivolumab. CDR3 nucleotides: TGTGCCAGCAGCCCAGGGGGGAGCTACAATGAGCAGTTCTTC. Translated: CASSPGGSYNEQFF. Variable domain in full (rest from reference TRBV7-9 and TRBJ2-1): DTGVSQNPRHKITKRGQNVTFRCDPISEHNRLYWYRQTLGQGPEFLTYFQNEAQLEKSRLLSDRFSAERPKGSFSTLEIQRTEQGDSAMYLCASSPGGSYNEQFFGPGTRLTVL.